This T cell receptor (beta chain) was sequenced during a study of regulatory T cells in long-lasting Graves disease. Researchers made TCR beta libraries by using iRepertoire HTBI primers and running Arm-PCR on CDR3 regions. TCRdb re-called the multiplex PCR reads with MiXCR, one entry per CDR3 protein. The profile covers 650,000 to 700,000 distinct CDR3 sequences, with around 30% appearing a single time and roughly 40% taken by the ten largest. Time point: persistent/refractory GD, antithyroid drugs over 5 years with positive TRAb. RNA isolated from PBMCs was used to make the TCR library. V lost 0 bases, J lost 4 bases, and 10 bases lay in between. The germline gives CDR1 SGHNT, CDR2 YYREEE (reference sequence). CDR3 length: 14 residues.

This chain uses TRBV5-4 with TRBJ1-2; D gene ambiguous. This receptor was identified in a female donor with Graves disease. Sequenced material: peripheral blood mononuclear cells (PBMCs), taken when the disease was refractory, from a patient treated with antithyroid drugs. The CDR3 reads CASSLEDVAYGYTF. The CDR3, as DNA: TGTGCCAGCAGCTTGGAGGATGTAGCCTATGGCTACACCTTC.